This TCR beta chain was identified in a study of blood T cells in healthy people across ages. Background on the study: Per two T cells, template switching captured roughly one barcoded beta molecule.

Broader study findings: It was not possible, with unsorted PBMCs, to conclusively compare naive and antigen-experienced cells.

With each sample, at least 5 micrograms of total RNA were extracted. V gave up 1 base and J gave up 9 bases; unmatched junction bases: 0. This CDR3 has 13 residues. Germline V CDR1 and CDR2: LGHNA, YNFKEQ. This clonotype was detected many times. Its antigen is not identified. Using a J-beta primer mix together with a sample-barcoded 5' primer, a second PCR was run for roughly 6 to 12 cycles. Every molecule of cDNA carried a tag from a template-switch adaptor with 12 random nucleotides. One entry per CDR3 protein results from TCRdb running MiXCR on the 5' RACE reads. Here the sample spans hundreds of thousands of distinct CDR3 sequences, about 30% being singletons.

Sequencing used blood. The rearrangement links TRBV4-2 to TRBJ2-1; 10 positions agree with TRBD2. The source is a woman of 80 years or more in good health. The CDR3 DNA reads TGTGCCAGCAGCCAAGGACTAGCGGGTGAGCAGTTCTTC. This sequence encodes CASSQGLAGEQFF.